Below are 15 T cell receptor beta chains sequenced from a single sample in a study of cytomegalovirus exposure and HLA in healthy donors. 60 Vbeta and 13 Jbeta primers were used in PCR. Produced via immunoSEQ multiplex PCR; TCRdb's table is partial and in-frame only. The sample carries around 200,000 clones, around 80% recorded once. Material for sequencing was PBMCs. The receptors here all came from a woman younger than 45 in good health and CMV-seropositive.

The chain uses TRBV5-4 and TRBJ1-5; 8 bases match TRBD1. The CDR3 sequence is 17 residues long. CDR1 SGHNT and CDR2 YYREEE come from the germline V gene (reference sequence). V gave up 1 base and J gave up 8 bases; unmatched junction bases: 14. CDR3 sequence reads: CASSLTIQGAEGEPQHF. The CDR3 nucleotides are TGTGCCAGCAGCTTGACCATCCAGGGGGCGGAGGGGGAGCCCCAGCATTTT.

This clone was seen just once. The V and J genes are TRBV9 and TRBJ1-1, with D uncertain. CDR3 length: 12 amino acids. The V and J ends lost 3 bases and 8 bases respectively, with 11 bases between them. Germline CDR1 is SGDLS and CDR2 is YYNGEE. The CDR3, as DNA: TGTGCCAGCAGCGCCTTCGGTAGAGAAGCTTTCTTT. Amino acid sequence: CASSAFGREAFF.

This clone has a single count. This chain connects TRBV19 to TRBJ1-1; D is unresolved. Germline V lookup: CDR1 LNHDA, CDR2 SQIVND (reference sequence). The CDR3 is 16 amino acids. Deletions cut 3 bases from V and 3 bases from J, with 17 bases between. The chain's CDR3 is CASSISGGNWDTEAFF. The CDR3 coding sequence is TGTGCCAGTAGTATCTCTGGAGGTAACTGGGACACTGAAGCTTTCTTT. Variable domain in full (rest from reference TRBV19 and TRBJ1-1): DGGITQSPKYLFRKEGQNVTLSCEQNLNHDAMYWYRQDPGQGLRLIYYSQIVNDFQKGDIAEGYSVSREKKESFPLTVTSAQKNPTAFYLCASSISGGNWDTEAFFGQGTRLTVV.

This clone was recorded once. This chain links TRBV28 with TRBJ1-3; 8 bases match TRBD1. CDR3 size: 16 residues. Germline assignment: CDR1 MDHEN and CDR2 SYDVKM. V gave up 5 bases and J gave up 1 base; unmatched junction bases: 7. As DNA, the CDR3 is TGTGCCAGCAGTCCCGACAGGGGAATATCTGGAAACACCATATATTTT. It encodes CASSPDRGISGNTIYF. Complete variable domain (other parts from reference TRBV28 and TRBJ1-3): DVKVTQSSRYLVKRTGEKVFLECVQDMDHENMFWYRQDPGLGLRLIYFSYDVKMKEKGDIPEGYSVSREKKERFSLILESASTNQTSMYLCASSPDRGISGNTIYFGEGSWLTVV.

The chain carries TRBV6-5 and TRBJ2-3, with D possibly being TRBD2 (5 bases). The CDR3 length is 12 residues. Germline V gene lookup returns CDR1 MNHEY and CDR2 SVGAGI. Trimming removed 8 bases at V and 4 bases at J, with 10 bases between. The CDR3 spells CASRNGADTQYF. CDR3 bases: TGTGCCAGCCGCAACGGGGCAGATACGCAGTATTTT.

The rearrangement uses TRBV29-1 and TRBJ1-1; no clear D gene. The CDR3 extends over 13 amino acids. V was cut by 1 base and J by 2 bases, with 8 bases left in between. The V gene's germline CDR1 is SQVTM and CDR2 ANQGSEA. In DNA, the CDR3 is TGCAGCGTTGAAGGGAGGGCCAACACTGAAGCTTTCTTT. Translated, it gives CSVEGRANTEAFF.

This chain uses TRBV30 with TRBJ1-2, with D perhaps TRBD1 (5 bases). V was trimmed by 5 bases and J by 4 bases, leaving 14 bases between them. The CDR3 is made up of 13 amino acids. The germline CDR1 and CDR2 sequences are GTSNPN and SVGIG (reference sequence). This CDR3 is CAWANWGSYGYTF. The CDR3 nucleotides are TGTGCCTGGGCTAATTGGGGCAGCTATGGCTACACCTTC. Together with reference TRBV30 and TRBJ1-2, the CDR3 gives the full variable domain: SQTIHQWPATLVQPVGSPLSLECTVEGTSNPNLYWYRQAAGRGLQLLFYSVGIGQISSEVPQNLSASRPQDRQFILSSKKLLLSDSGFYLCAWANWGSYGYTFGSGTRLTVV.

The chain has TRBV7-2 and TRBJ2-3, with D hard to call. The CDR3 runs to 14 residues. Deletions cut 1 base from V and 5 bases from J, with 10 bases between. The germline gives CDR1 SGHTA, CDR2 FQGNSA. CDR3 in amino acids: CASSLGWSGDTQYF. Here the CDR3 DNA reads TGTGCCAGCAGCTTAGGGTGGTCAGGAGATACGCAGTATTTT.

This chain uses TRBV12-5 with TRBJ2-3; 8 positions agree with TRBD2. Germline loops: CDR1 LGHNT, CDR2 FRNRAP. V was clipped by 7 bases and J by 7 bases; unmatched bases: 7. There are 13 residues in the CDR3. This CDR3 reads CASVSGSSYTQYF. CDR3 DNA sequence: TGTGCTAGTGTGAGCGGGAGTTCATATACGCAGTATTTT.

The rearrangement links TRBV27 to TRBJ1-1, with unresolved D. CDR3 length: 14 residues. Trimming removed 1 base from V and 4 bases from J, with 10 bases in between. Germline V gives CDR1 MNHEY, CDR2 SMNVEV (reference sequence). In DNA, the CDR3 is TGTGCCAGCAGTTTATTTACTACGAGCACTGAAGCTTTCTTT. As protein: CASSLFTTSTEAFF.

V and J are TRBV6-5 and TRBJ1-1; D gene ambiguous. Looked up from germline, CDR1 is MNHEY and CDR2 is SVGAGI. This CDR3 spans 14 amino acids. The V end lost 6 bases, the J end lost 0 bases, and 11 bases lay between the germline ends. For the CDR3, the DNA is TGTGCCAGCAGCGTCAGGTCCTTGAACACTGAAGCTTTCTTT. Amino acid sequence: CASSVRSLNTEAFF.

The gene calls are TRBV5-1 and TRBJ1-2, with a possible D match to TRBD1 (6 bases). In germline, CDR1 is SGHRS, CDR2 YFSETQ. V gave up 4 bases and J gave up 8 bases, with 21 bases separating them. CDR3 length: 15 residues. The DNA of the CDR3 is TGCGCCAGCAGCCAGACTTCCGGGACATCGGAGGGCTACACCTTC. Protein sequence: CASSQTSGTSEGYTF.

This rearrangement joins TRBV27 to TRBJ1-1, with 8 bases that match TRBD1. Germline lookup yields CDR1 MNHEY and CDR2 SMNVEV (reference sequence). This CDR3 spans 16 amino acids. V shed 5 bases and J 5 bases; nucleotides not matched to a gene: 13. CDR3 amino acids: CASSDGQGTPLTEAFF. CDR3 DNA sequence: TGTGCCAGCAGTGACGGACAGGGTACCCCCCTAACTGAAGCTTTCTTT.

The V call is TRBV11-1, the J call TRBJ1-2; the D gene is possibly TRBD1 (5 bases). The germline V gene has CDR1 SGHAT and CDR2 FQDESV (reference sequence). With 3 bases removed from V and 5 bases from J, the gap between germline ends came to 16 bases. The CDR3 is 15 amino acids. CDR3 sequence reads: CASSFGRALDYGYTF. The CDR3 nucleotides are TGTGCCAGCAGCTTCGGCAGGGCCCTAGATTATGGCTACACCTTC.

The chain is built from TRBV6-1 and TRBJ1-2; TRBD1 agrees at 8 bases. The CDR3 covers 13 residues. Germline CDR1 is MNHNS and CDR2 is SASEGT. The V segment lost 5 bases and the J segment 3 bases; nucleotides outside the gene matches: 2. CDR3 amino acids: CASSLTGDYGYTF. For the CDR3, the DNA is TGTGCCAGCAGTCTGACAGGGGACTATGGCTACACCTTC.